The 21 T cell receptor beta chains presented below share a single source sample, sequenced in a study of graft-versus-host responses after intestinal transplantation. The method was immunoSEQ multiplex PCR; TCRdb's version includes in-frame clones alone and lacks a portion of them. The sample has roughly 100,000 clones, 75% to 95% seen once; the top ten hold roughly 0.17%. These TCRs' antigens remain unknown. The specimen comprised unstimulated CD4+ T cells sorted from spleen or lymph node cells, sampled before transplant. These receptors all come from a human donor who was the organ donor for an intestinal transplant.

The chain carries TRBV19 and TRBJ1-2; 7 positions agree with TRBD1. With V trimmed by 2 bases and J by 4 bases, 10 bases remained unmatched. Germline values: CDR1 LNHDA, CDR2 SQIVND (reference sequence). The CDR3 length is 16 residues. The CDR3 is CASSITEAYRGYGYTF. CDR3 DNA: TGTGCCAGTAGTATAACCGAAGCATACAGGGGCTATGGCTACACCTTC. Complete variable domain (other parts from reference TRBV19 and TRBJ1-2): DGGITQSPKYLFRKEGQNVTLSCEQNLNHDAMYWYRQDPGQGLRLIYYSQIVNDFQKGDIAEGYSVSREKKESFPLTVTSAQKNPTAFYLCASSITEAYRGYGYTFGSGTRLTVV.

DNA for the CDR3: TGTGCCAGCAGTGACCCAACGCGGCTAGATACGCAGTATTTT. Its translation is CASSDPTRLDTQYF. This chain connects TRBV2 to TRBJ2-3, with D hard to call. The V gene's germline CDR1 is SNHLY and CDR2 FYNNEI. CDR3 length: 14 amino acids. V lost 3 bases and J lost 5, with 12 bases in between. Full variable domain (outside the CDR3, taken from reference TRBV2 and TRBJ2-3): EPEVTQTPSHQVTQMGQEVILRCVPISNHLYFYWYRQILGQKVEFLVSFYNNEISEKSEIFDDQFSVERPDGSNFTLKIRSTKLEDSAMYFCASSDPTRLDTQYFGPGTRLTVL.

This rearrangement joins TRBV9 to TRBJ2-5; a possible D gene is TRBD2 (7 bases). The CDR3 length is 15 residues. Germline lookup yields CDR1 SGDLS and CDR2 YYNGEE. The V end lost 2 bases, the J end lost 4 bases, and 15 bases lay between the germline ends. The CDR3 is CASSVGWGGSETQYF. CDR3 coding DNA: TGTGCCAGCAGCGTGGGGTGGGGGGGCTCAGAGACCCAGTACTTC.

The chain's CDR3 is CASSLVRGTGVTEAFF. The CDR3 DNA reads TGTGCCAGCAGTCTAGTCCGGGGGACAGGGGTGACTGAAGCTTTCTTT. The chain combines TRBV27 with TRBJ1-1, with 10 bases lining up with TRBD1. The CDR3 loop spans 16 amino acids. CDR1 and CDR2 (germline): MNHEY, SMNVEV (reference sequence). V was clipped by 5 bases and J by 5 bases; unmatched bases: 11.

J is TRBJ2-1 and V is TRBV18; possible D gene TRBD2, 6 bases. CDR3 length: 13 amino acids. CDR1 is KGHSH, CDR2 LQKENI, per germline. Trimming shortened V by 3 bases and J by 10 bases, and 13 bases separated the two germline ends. The chain's CDR3 is CASSPDYLREQFF. The CDR3 coding sequence is TGTGCCAGCTCACCGGACTACCTCAGGGAGCAGTTCTTC.

The genes are TRBV10-1 and TRBJ2-7; 8 bases are shared with TRBD2. After removal of 4 bases from V and 2 bases from J, the junction contained 7 bases not matched to a gene. The CDR3 totals 15 residues. CDR1 and CDR2 from the germline V gene are WNHNN and SYGVQD (reference sequence). This CDR3 reads CASSGYSGEAYEQYF. CDR3 DNA: TGCGCCAGCAGTGGTTATAGCGGGGAAGCCTACGAGCAGTACTTC.

The chain links TRBV7-9 to TRBJ2-1, with a possible D match to TRBD2 (6 bases). The V gene's germline CDR1 is SEHNR and CDR2 FQNEAQ (reference sequence). This CDR3 is 11 amino acids long. V shed 10 bases and J shed 15 bases, with 19 bases lying between them. The CDR3 spells CAILTRGLLFF. CDR3 in DNA: TGTGCCATCCTTACAAGGGGACTCCTGTTCTTC.

The chain joins TRBV18 to TRBJ1-6, with TRBD1 matching over 11 bases. This CDR3 is built from 16 residues. Germline CDR1 reads KGHSH; CDR2 reads LQKENI. With 3 bases clipped from V and 9 bases from J, the junction kept 7 bases outside the gene matches. Written as DNA, the CDR3 is TGTGCCAGCTCACCTTTTGGACAGGGGGCTGTTTCACCCCTCCACTTT. Its protein product is CASSPFGQGAVSPLHF.

This clone was counted a single time. The gene calls are TRBV27 and TRBJ1-5; 8 bases match TRBD1. Germline CDR1 MNHEY, CDR2 SMNVEV (reference sequence). This CDR3 comprises 15 residues. Losses at the gene ends were 3 bases for V and 2 bases for J; bases not matched to a gene: 3. CDR3 DNA: TGTGCCAGCAGTTTTCAGGGGGCAGGCAATCAGCCCCAGCATTTT. It is translated as CASSFQGAGNQPQHF.

This clone was observed a single time. The chain has TRBV19 and TRBJ1-2; tentative D call: TRBD1 (5 bases). The CDR3 runs 17 residues. With 5 bases removed from V and 2 bases from J, the gap between germline ends came to 21 bases. CDR1 and CDR2 from the germline V gene are LNHDA and SQIVND (reference sequence). The CDR3 spells CASSPTLNRIPNYGYTF. The CDR3 nucleotides are TGTGCCAGTAGTCCAACTCTGAACAGGATCCCAAACTATGGCTACACCTTC. The complete variable domain, with remaining parts taken from reference TRBV19 and TRBJ1-2, reads DGGITQSPKYLFRKEGQNVTLSCEQNLNHDAMYWYRQDPGQGLRLIYYSQIVNDFQKGDIAEGYSVSREKKESFPLTVTSAQKNPTAFYLCASSPTLNRIPNYGYTFGSGTRLTVV.

V gene TRBV9 combines with J gene TRBJ2-3; D is perhaps TRBD1 (7 bases). Trimming cost V 1 base and J 2 bases, with 14 bases left between them. Germline CDR1 reads SGDLS; CDR2 reads YYNGEE. This CDR3 comprises 16 residues. CDR3 sequence: CASSVQGGPVTDTQYF. In DNA, the CDR3 is TGTGCCAGCAGCGTACAGGGGGGCCCAGTCACAGATACGCAGTATTTT.

The chain couples TRBV7-9 to TRBJ1-5; D remains ambiguous. Germline CDR1 SEHNR, CDR2 FQNEAQ (reference sequence). The length of the CDR3 is 12 residues. V dropped 10 bases and J dropped 5 bases, with 12 bases sitting between them. As DNA, the CDR3 is TGTGCCAACACAGCTCTCTATCAGCCCCAGCATTTT. This encodes CANTALYQPQHF. Variable domain in full (rest from reference TRBV7-9 and TRBJ1-5): DTGVSQNPRHKITKRGQNVTFRCDPISEHNRLYWYRQTLGQGPEFLTYFQNEAQLEKSRLLSDRFSAERPKGSFSTLEIQRTEQGDSAMYLCANTALYQPQHFGDGTRLSIL.

The V call is TRBV6-1, the J call TRBJ1-3, with D tentatively TRBD1 (5 bases). With 1 base removed from V and 0 bases from J, the gap between germline ends came to 7 bases. The germline gives CDR1 MNHNS, CDR2 SASEGT. CDR3 size: 15 residues. CDR3 DNA sequence: TGTGCCAGCAGTGAAGTAGGACACTCTGGAAACACCATATATTTT. It translates to CASSEVGHSGNTIYF.

This clone has just a few counts. This rearrangement joins TRBV7-2 to TRBJ1-3, with TRBD1 identical over 7 bases. V lost 5 bases to trimming and J lost 4 bases; unmatched junction nucleotides: 5. CDR3 length equals 14 residues. Germline-derived CDR1 and CDR2 are SGHTA and FQGNSA. The CDR3: CASSTGVDGNTIYF. As DNA, the CDR3 is TGTGCCAGCAGCACAGGGGTCGACGGAAACACCATATATTTT.

CDR3 in DNA: TGCGCCAGCAGCCAAGGGCACTCTGGGGCCAACGTCCTGACTTTC. The encoded protein is CASSQGHSGANVLTF. The rearrangement uses TRBV4-3 and TRBJ2-6, with D hard to call. Trimming cost V 1 base and J 0 bases, with 4 bases left between them. In germline, CDR1 is LGHNA, CDR2 YSLEER. The CDR3 has 15 residues.

The CDR3 sequence: CASSLLAANTDTQYF. The CDR3, as DNA: TGTGCCAGCAGCCTATTAGCGGCCAACACAGATACGCAGTATTTT. This chain connects TRBV7-9 to TRBJ2-3; tentatively, D is TRBD2 (6 bases). From germline, CDR1 is SEHNR and CDR2 FQNEAQ (reference sequence). Trimming shortened V by 5 bases and J by 2 bases, and 14 bases separated the two germline ends. The CDR3 extends over 15 amino acids.

The CDR3 loop reads CASSPLAGSVASYEQYF. The DNA for the CDR3 is TGTGCCAGCTCACCACTAGCGGGGAGTGTTGCGTCCTACGAGCAGTACTTC. The chain joins TRBV18 to TRBJ2-7, with 8 bases lining up with TRBD2. The CDR3 is 17 amino acids. Germline V gene sequence: CDR1 KGHSH, CDR2 LQKENI. V was pared by 1 base and J by 1 base, with 9 bases of the junction left unmatched.

The chain uses TRBV27 and TRBJ2-3; 12 bases map to TRBD2. Germline V gene data show CDR1 as MNHEY and CDR2 as SMNVEV (reference sequence). CDR3 size: 17 residues. V lost 5 bases, J lost 2 bases, and 8 bases stayed unmatched. CDR3 DNA sequence: TGTGCCAGCAGTCCTCCAGGACTAGCGGGAATCACAGATACGCAGTATTTT. It is translated as CASSPPGLAGITDTQYF.

Concerning this clone: A junction end diverges from the germline sequence, so it may reflect a read error. V is TRBV7-9 and J is TRBJ1-1; 11 bases align to TRBD1. The CDR3 totals 11 residues. From germline, CDR1 is SEHNR and CDR2 FQNEAQ (reference sequence). CDR3 coding DNA: TGTGCCAGCAGCGTGGGACAGGGGGACCACTTT. It encodes CASSVGQGDHF. The variable domain in full, completed from reference TRBV7-9 and TRBJ1-1, reads DTGVSQNPRHKITKRGQNVTFRCDPISEHNRLYWYRQTLGQGPEFLTYFQNEAQLEKSRLLSDRFSAERPKGSFSTLEIQRTEQGDSAMYLCASSVGQGDHFGQGTRLTVV.

This sequence joins TRBV6-1 and TRBJ2-2; D not certain. The ends were cut back, 7 bases at V and 6 bases at J, with 18 bases in the middle. The V gene's germline CDR1 is MNHNS and CDR2 SASEGT. This CDR3 contains 15 residues. CDR3 region: CASTTWPPRSGELFF. CDR3 bases: TGTGCCAGCACTACCTGGCCACCTAGGTCCGGGGAGCTGTTTTTT.

This chain uses TRBV21-1 with TRBJ2-1; the listed D gene, TRBD2, was not tested against the DNA. TRBV21-1 is marked as a pseudogene. This CDR3 comprises 16 residues. CDR3 bases: TGTGCCAGCAGCAATCCCCGGGGGGGCCGCGACAATGAGCAGTTCTTC. Amino acids: CASSNPRGGRDNEQFF.